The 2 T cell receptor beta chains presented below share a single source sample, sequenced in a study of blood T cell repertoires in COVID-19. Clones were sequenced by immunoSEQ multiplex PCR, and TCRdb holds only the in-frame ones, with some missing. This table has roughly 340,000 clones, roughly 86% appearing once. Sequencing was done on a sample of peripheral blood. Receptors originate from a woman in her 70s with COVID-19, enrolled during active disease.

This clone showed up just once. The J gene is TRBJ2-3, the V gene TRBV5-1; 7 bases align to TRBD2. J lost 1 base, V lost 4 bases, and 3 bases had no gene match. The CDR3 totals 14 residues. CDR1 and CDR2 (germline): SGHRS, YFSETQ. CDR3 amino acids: CASSTTSGTDTQYF. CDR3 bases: TGCGCCAGCAGCACCACTAGCGGCACAGATACGCAGTATTTT.

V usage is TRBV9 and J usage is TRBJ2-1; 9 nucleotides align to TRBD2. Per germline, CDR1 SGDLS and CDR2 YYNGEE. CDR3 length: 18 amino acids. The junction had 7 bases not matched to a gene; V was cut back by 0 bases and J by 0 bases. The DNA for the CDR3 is TGTGCCAGCAGCGTAGGGAGCGGGGGGCAACGCTCCTACAATGAGCAGTTCTTC. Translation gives CASSVGSGGQRSYNEQFF.